This TCR beta chain was captured by sequencing in a study of T cells in Graves' hyperthyroidism and ophthalmopathy. TCR beta CDR3 regions were amplified from RNA transcripts. Carried out on the TCR CDR3, a first-round RT-PCR used the HTBI primer set. TCRdb fed the multiplex PCR reads into MiXCR, producing one record per CDR3 protein. The sample includes roughly 180,000 distinct CDR3 sequences, 15% to 20% of them seen just once. Study-level results: Prediction of ophthalmopathy progression came a median approximately 6.5 months pre-onset.

The authors deemed Graves' hyperthyroidism stable absent ophthalmopathy progression within 18 months. Thyroid ultrasound and orbital computed tomography, with clinical symptoms and serum thyroxine and TRAb, informed diagnoses. 9 to 10 ml fresh peripheral blood yielded the PBMCs. Worth noting for this clonotype: The antigen remains unidentified.

This TCR came from a woman aged 45-65 years with Graves' hyperthyroidism. The sequenced sample consisted of blood.

The CDR3 DNA follows: TGTGCCAGCAGCTTGTACCTTTCGGATGGCTACACCTTC. As protein: CASSLYLSDGYTF. V gene TRBV5-5 combines with J gene TRBJ1-2; D gene uncertain. CDR1 and CDR2 from the germline V gene are SGHKS and YYEKEE (reference sequence). V lost 1 base, J lost 6 bases, and 10 bases lay in between. The CDR3 runs 13 residues.